These 32 T cell receptor beta chains were sequenced from one sample in a study of human thymus T cells (TCRdb year 2020). Libraries were made using the immunoSEQ multiplex PCR assay. TCRdb's version of the immuneACCESS table is confined to in-frame rearrangements and falls short of the full clone set. An unresolved V gene accounts for under half of the shortfall where checked; the remainder is of unknown origin. Recorded for this sample are approximately 49,000 clones; around 95% of them occurred a single time. The ten largest clones represent approximately 0.18% of the sample. The sequenced sample was blood. The receptors stem from a girl under three years old with a congenital heart defect but otherwise immunologically healthy.

The rearrangement uses TRBV5-4 and TRBJ1-5; D is perhaps TRBD1 (5 bases). This CDR3 region has 13 residues. CDR1 is SGHNT and CDR2 is YYREEE in the germline V gene (reference sequence). V lost 4 bases, J lost 5 bases, and 10 bases lay in between. The CDR3 loop is CASSPGPYQPQHF. The CDR3 DNA reads as TGTGCCAGCAGCCCGGGACCCTATCAGCCCCAGCATTTT.

The chain links TRBV7-2 to TRBJ2-7, with D perhaps assigned TRBD1 or TRBD2 (5 bases each). The CDR3 totals 13 residues. The germline CDR1 and CDR2 sequences are SGHTA and FQGNSA. Trimming stripped 5 bases from V and 6 bases from J, with 14 bases between. The CDR3 DNA is TGTGCCAGCAGCCTCCAAAGGGGACCCGAGCAGTACTTC. Protein: CASSLQRGPEQYF.

This chain joins TRBV4-1 and TRBJ1-2; no reliable D call. Germline lookup yields CDR1 MGHRA and CDR2 YSYEKL. The CDR3 consists of 14 residues. With 0 bases removed from V and 2 bases from J, the gap between germline ends came to 7 bases. The DNA of the CDR3 is TGCGCCAGCAGCCAAGATGAAGGCAACTATGGCTACACCTTC. This encodes CASSQDEGNYGYTF.

The chain uses TRBV6-6 and TRBJ2-7, with D perhaps given as TRBD1 or TRBD2 (5 bases each). The germline V and J ends were trimmed by 7 bases and 7 bases, with 20 bases remaining between them. The CDR3 runs 14 residues. From germline, CDR1 is MNHNY and CDR2 SVGAGI (reference sequence). CDR3 nucleotide sequence: TGTGCCAGCACCTGGACTGGGGCATCCCAAGAGCAGTACTTC. Protein: CASTWTGASQEQYF.

The chain has TRBV6-1 and TRBJ2-2, with D possibly TRBD2 on 6 matching bases. V dropped 1 base and J dropped 4 bases, with 13 bases sitting between them. Germline V gene lookup returns CDR1 MNHNS and CDR2 SASEGT. This CDR3 region has 16 residues. In DNA form, the CDR3 reads TGTGCCAGCAGTGAAGTTGGGGGGATGGGCACCGGGGAGCTGTTTTTT. It is translated as CASSEVGGMGTGELFF.

The gene calls are TRBV27 and TRBJ2-1; no clear D. Germline CDR1 reads MNHEY; CDR2 reads SMNVEV (reference sequence). The CDR3 covers 14 residues. V was clipped by 3 bases and J by 4 bases, with 10 bases between them. CDR3 sequence: CASSFWSSYNEQFF. The CDR3 nucleotides read TGTGCCAGCAGTTTTTGGAGTTCTTACAATGAGCAGTTCTTC.

The chain uses TRBV28 and TRBJ2-1; TRBD1 is a possible D gene (6 bases). This CDR3 has 15 residues. CDR1 is MDHEN and CDR2 is SYDVKM in the germline V gene. V lost 6 bases and J 2 bases, leaving 14 bases between the germline ends. The CDR3 region is CASRHRDMPYNEQFF. The CDR3 DNA follows: TGTGCCAGCAGACACCGGGACATGCCCTACAATGAGCAGTTCTTC.

This rearrangement joins TRBV6-5 to TRBJ2-1, with 7 bases lining up with TRBD2. Germline lookup yields CDR1 MNHEY and CDR2 SVGAGI. With V trimmed by 6 bases and J by 8 bases, 7 bases remained unmatched. The CDR3 is made up of 13 amino acids. The CDR3 DNA is TGTGCCAGCAGAATGGCGGGAGCCGATGAGCAGTTCTTC. The encoded protein is CASRMAGADEQFF.

This chain links TRBV6-6 with TRBJ2-5, with no clear D. V gave up 7 bases and J gave up 11 bases, with 14 bases separating them. Germline lookup yields CDR1 MNHNY and CDR2 SVGAGI (reference sequence). This CDR3 has 11 amino acids. The CDR3 is CASTNAAVQYF. DNA for the CDR3: TGTGCCAGCACCAACGCGGCAGTACAGTACTTC.

V and J are TRBV10-3 and TRBJ2-1; the D gene could be TRBD1 or TRBD2 (5 bases each). This CDR3 is built from 16 residues. The germline V gene encodes CDR1 ENHRY and CDR2 SYGVKD. V lost 5 bases, J lost 0 bases, and 14 bases lay in between. Written as DNA, the CDR3 is TGTGCCATCAGTCCGGGACCAACGAGCTCCTACAATGAGCAGTTCTTC. Translated, it gives CAISPGPTSSYNEQFF.

V gene TRBV14 combines with J gene TRBJ2-1; no clear D. The germline CDR1 and CDR2 sequences are SGHDN and FVKESK. V was clipped by 2 bases and J by 0 bases, with 8 bases between them. This CDR3 is 15 amino acids long. CDR3 amino acids: CASSQTESSYNEQFF. The CDR3 DNA reads TGTGCCAGCAGCCAAACGGAAAGCTCCTACAATGAGCAGTTCTTC.

The chain uses TRBV7-2 and TRBJ2-2, with 9 bases matching TRBD2. Germline loops: CDR1 SGHTA, CDR2 FQGNSA. The CDR3 runs to 17 residues. J was trimmed by 1 base and V by 3 bases; bases with no gene match: 6. The CDR3 spells CASSFRAAGGNTGELFF. Written as DNA, the CDR3 is TGTGCCAGCAGCTTTAGGGCAGCGGGAGGGAACACCGGGGAGCTGTTTTTT.

The DNA for the CDR3 is TGCGCCAGCAGCCCGACCGGGACAGGGGGCACTGAAGCTTTCTTT. It encodes CASSPTGTGGTEAFF. The chain has TRBV5-1 and TRBJ1-1; TRBD1 matches 11 bases. Germline CDR1 and CDR2: SGHRS and YFSETQ. The length of the CDR3 is 15 residues. Trimming cost V 4 bases and J 4 bases; bases outside gene matches: 6.

The chain couples TRBV5-4 to TRBJ2-2; D gene ambiguous. V gave up 0 bases and J gave up 7 bases, with 4 bases separating them. The germline V gene has CDR1 SGHNT and CDR2 YYREEE (reference sequence). The CDR3 loop spans 12 amino acids. This chain's CDR3 is CASSLAGGELFF. The CDR3 DNA reads TGTGCCAGCAGCTTGGCTGGCGGGGAGCTGTTTTTT.

The genes are TRBV4-1 and TRBJ2-3; D is undetermined. The V gene lost 1 base and the J gene lost 6 bases, with 5 bases spanning the gap. The germline V gene encodes CDR1 MGHRA and CDR2 YSYEKL. The CDR3 runs 12 residues. CDR3 protein: CASSQVGDTQYF. In nucleotides, the CDR3 is TGCGCCAGCAGCCAAGTGGGGGATACGCAGTATTTT.

The chain joins TRBV28 to TRBJ1-3; D is perhaps TRBD1 (5 bases). V lost 4 bases, J lost 0 bases, and 16 bases lay in between. The CDR3 spans 17 residues. The germline CDR1 and CDR2 sequences are MDHEN and SYDVKM. The CDR3 sequence is CASSWPGLLSSGNTIYF. The CDR3 coding sequence is TGTGCCAGCAGTTGGCCGGGACTTCTGAGCTCTGGAAACACCATATATTTT.

Points on this clone: Additional DNA sequences in this sample encode the identical CDR3. The chain carries TRBV19 and TRBJ1-2; 8 bases are shared with TRBD1. This CDR3 contains 13 residues. The V gene end was trimmed by 6 bases and the J gene end by 4 bases; junction bases not matched to a gene: 4. Germline V gene lookup returns CDR1 LNHDA and CDR2 SQIVND (reference sequence). The CDR3 DNA reads TGTGCCAGTAGCCGACAGGGGACCTATGGCTACACCTTC. Residues: CASSRQGTYGYTF.

The rearrangement links TRBV7-9 to TRBJ2-1; TRBD2 agrees at 16 bases. The CDR3 is 19 residues long. V gave up 5 bases and J gave up 7 bases; unmatched junction bases: 14. Germline loops: CDR1 SEHNR, CDR2 FQNEAQ (reference sequence). Here the CDR3 reads CASSRGTSGRAGLSNEQFF. The CDR3 coding sequence is TGTGCCAGCAGCCGCGGGACTAGCGGGAGGGCCGGGTTATCGAATGAGCAGTTCTTC.

V usage is TRBV2 and J usage is TRBJ1-1; the D is unclear. The CDR3 totals 14 residues. Per germline, CDR1 SNHLY and CDR2 FYNNEI. Trimming removed 4 bases at V and 4 bases at J, with 13 bases between. DNA for the CDR3: TGTGCCAGCAGTGGAAACCCAGGAATCACTGAAGCTTTCTTT. It codes for CASSGNPGITEAFF.

The gene calls are TRBV5-1 and TRBJ2-4, with D perhaps given as TRBD1 or TRBD2 (6 bases each). The CDR3 extends over 15 amino acids. CDR1 is SGHRS, CDR2 YFSETQ, per germline. V was shortened by 2 bases and J by 3 bases, with 12 bases between the two germline ends. CDR3 nucleotides: TGCGCCAGCAGCTTTGAAGGAGGGGGCAAAAACATTCAGTACTTC. This encodes CASSFEGGGKNIQYF.

The chain links TRBV30 to TRBJ1-5; no clear D gene. The CDR3 is made up of 14 amino acids. Germline CDR1 is GTSNPN and CDR2 is SVGIG (reference sequence). Trimming cost V 4 bases and J 4 bases, with 14 bases left between them. The CDR3 DNA follows: TGTGCCTGGAATGCGGGAGCGAGGAATCAGCCCCAGCATTTT. Protein sequence: CAWNAGARNQPQHF.

The chain employs TRBV10-2 and TRBJ2-1, with D tentatively TRBD2 (7 bases). The ends were cut back, 4 bases at V and 5 bases at J, with 18 bases in the middle. The CDR3 extends over 16 amino acids. The germline V gene has CDR1 WSHSY and CDR2 SAAADI. CDR3 amino acids: CASSVPGGGGDNEQFF. The CDR3 bases are TGCGCCAGCAGTGTGCCGGGGGGAGGGGGAGACAATGAGCAGTTCTTC.

The sample holds a few counts of this clone. The chain uses TRBV9 and TRBJ2-3, with 7 bases aligning to TRBD2. Trimming cost V 4 bases and J 0 bases; bases outside gene matches: 5. CDR1 is SGDLS, CDR2 YYNGEE, per germline. The CDR3 is made up of 15 amino acids. CDR3 DNA: TGTGCCAGCAGCCTACTAGCGTCTAGCACAGATACGCAGTATTTT. This sequence encodes CASSLLASSTDTQYF.

This clone was seen a single time. The gene calls are TRBV7-9 and TRBJ2-1, with 7 nucleotides matching TRBD1. Germline CDR1 and CDR2: SEHNR and FQNEAQ (reference sequence). This CDR3 region has 16 residues. The V segment lost 4 bases and the J segment 2 bases; nucleotides outside the gene matches: 8. CDR3 in amino acids: CASSSSRQGPYNEQFF. CDR3 DNA: TGTGCCAGCAGCTCCTCGCGACAGGGTCCCTACAATGAGCAGTTCTTC.

The chain uses TRBV25-1 and TRBJ2-1, with TRBD2 as a possible D gene (6 bases). This CDR3 comprises 14 residues. Trimming took 7 bases from V and 8 from J, leaving 18 bases between them. In germline, CDR1 is MGHDK, CDR2 SYGVNS. The CDR3 DNA reads TGTGCCAGCAATTTGGCGGGGAGGATTGATGAGCAGTTCTTC. Translating gives CASNLAGRIDEQFF.

The rearrangement links TRBV7-3 to TRBJ2-3; tentatively, D is TRBD2 (6 bases). Germline assignment: CDR1 SGHTA and CDR2 FQGTGA. V was cut by 2 bases and J by 4 bases, with 16 bases left in between. CDR3 length equals 16 residues. CDR3 sequence: CASSLASSRGSDTQYF. DNA for the CDR3: TGTGCCAGCAGCTTAGCCTCCTCGCGGGGATCAGATACGCAGTATTTT.

The chain joins TRBV7-9 to TRBJ2-2; D is perhaps TRBD1 or TRBD2 (6 bases each). This CDR3 spans 13 amino acids. Germline V gene lookup returns CDR1 SEHNR and CDR2 FQNEAQ (reference sequence). V was clipped by 3 bases and J by 8 bases, with 10 bases between them. The CDR3 nucleotides read TGTGCCAGCAGCTTCGGGGGCGTGGGGGAGCTGTTTTTT. Encoded protein: CASSFGGVGELFF.

This rearrangement joins TRBV2 to TRBJ2-1; tentative D call: TRBD2 (5 bases). V was pared by 8 bases and J by 10 bases, with 12 bases between. Germline loops: CDR1 SNHLY, CDR2 FYNNEI. The CDR3 is 11 amino acids. The CDR3, as DNA: TGTGCCAGCTTATTAGCGTTCGAGCAGTTCTTC. The encoded protein is CASLLAFEQFF. Full variable domain (remainder filled in from reference TRBV2 and TRBJ2-1): EPEVTQTPSHQVTQMGQEVILRCVPISNHLYFYWYRQILGQKVEFLVSFYNNEISEKSEIFDDQFSVERPDGSNFTLKIRSTKLEDSAMYFCASLLAFEQFFGPGTRLTVL.

This sequence joins TRBV19 and TRBJ1-5; 9 bases match TRBD1. V trimming: 5 bases; J trimming: 3 bases; junction bases outside the gene matches: 5. This CDR3 spans 15 amino acids. CDR1 and CDR2 (germline): LNHDA, SQIVND (reference sequence). CDR3: CASSVGQGYNQPQHF. The CDR3 DNA follows: TGTGCCAGTAGTGTCGGACAGGGGTACAATCAGCCCCAGCATTTT.

The rearrangement links TRBV5-4 to TRBJ2-2, with TRBD1 matching over 9 bases. Unmatched junction bases numbered 1, after V lost 2 bases and J lost 5 bases. Germline V CDR1 and CDR2: SGHNT, YYREEE (reference sequence). CDR3 length: 14 residues. CDR3: CASSFGTGTGELFF. In DNA form, the CDR3 reads TGTGCCAGCAGCTTTGGGACAGGGACCGGGGAGCTGTTTTTT.

This sequence joins TRBV5-1 and TRBJ2-7; tentative D call: TRBD2 (6 bases). Trimming took off 0 bases at V and 2 bases at J, with 12 bases between the two ends. Looked up from germline, CDR1 is SGHRS and CDR2 is YFSETQ. CDR3 length: 15 residues. CDR3 amino acids: CASSLARGTPYEQYF. CDR3 bases: TGCGCCAGCAGCTTGGCCCGGGGGACCCCCTACGAGCAGTACTTC.

V usage is TRBV6-5 and J usage is TRBJ1-1; tentative D call: TRBD1 (6 bases). The germline V and J ends were trimmed by 0 bases and 4 bases, with 12 bases remaining between them. The length of the CDR3 is 15 residues. Germline values: CDR1 MNHEY, CDR2 SVGAGI. The CDR3 DNA sequence: TGTGCCAGCAGTTACTCACGGAGGGGGGGCACTGAAGCTTTCTTT. Translating it yields CASSYSRRGGTEAFF.